A single sample is the source of the 4 T cell receptor beta chains below, sequenced in a study of human T cells and chemical hapten exposure. TCRdb recomputed calls from the RACE reads with MiXCR, one row per CDR3 protein. The repertoire includes about 190,000 distinct CDR3 sequences, 24% of them detected once, and 2% to 3% sits in the top ten. The sample's time point: patch test 3, about 24 weeks after DPC sensitization. Treatment defined: therapeutic diphenylcyclopropenone sensitization with weekly scalp DPC. Sequenced material: whole blood, taken in connection with sensitization to the hapten diphenylcyclopropenone (DPC). These TCRs come from a woman between 40 and 55 years old with alopecia areata. Some clones in this sample may be carry-over from other donors' samples.

The chain carries TRBV18 and TRBJ2-5, with no clear D. The V end lost 3 bases, the J end lost 1 base, and 6 bases lay between the germline ends. The CDR3 covers 13 residues. Germline-derived CDR1 and CDR2 are KGHSH and LQKENI. In DNA form, the CDR3 reads TGTGCCAGCTCACCGCTGGCCCAAGAGACCCAGTACTTC. It codes for CASSPLAQETQYF.

This clonotype came up a few times. The chain joins TRBV6-5 to TRBJ2-7, with 7 bases that match TRBD1. V was clipped by 5 bases and J by 3 bases; unmatched bases: 7. Germline V gene lookup returns CDR1 MNHEY and CDR2 SVGAGI. This CDR3 spans 14 amino acids. As DNA, the CDR3 is TGTGCCAGCAGTCCGACAGGGACGGTCTACGAGCAGTACTTC. This sequence encodes CASSPTGTVYEQYF.

In its sample, this clonotype was seen a few times. The chain has TRBV6-2 or TRBV6-3 and TRBJ2-5, with D possibly TRBD2 on 5 matching bases. The germline V gene has CDR1 MNHEY and CDR2 SVGEGT. Trimming removed 4 bases from V and 9 bases from J, with 18 bases in between. The CDR3 contains 14 residues. The CDR3 spells CASSSADSKRAQYF. The CDR3, as DNA: TGTGCCAGCAGTTCCGCCGACTCCAAGAGGGCCCAGTACTTC.

The chain employs TRBV12-3 or TRBV12-4 and TRBJ1-1; D not certain. The V end lost 3 bases, the J end lost 5 bases, and 13 bases lay between the germline ends. The CDR3 sequence is 14 residues long. CDR3 bases: TGTGCCAGCAGTTTGTCGGCTGCGGGGACTGAAGCTTTCTTT. This translates into CASSLSAAGTEAFF.